This is a list of T cell receptor beta chains from one sample in a study of blood T cells in healthy people across ages. Using its own MiXCR run on the 5' RACE reads, TCRdb lists one record per CDR3 protein. This sample carries 1.8 million or so distinct CDR3 sequences, roughly 43% of them seen once, and the ten largest clones take under 25%. Sequenced material: blood. These receptors were taken from a human donor in good health. The CDR3 runs from the conserved cysteine through the conserved F or W. A D gene is named only where the DNA matches it firmly. Part of the rows lack a size; the others show once, few, many or a class for expanded clones.

D	size	J	V	CDR3	DNA
TRBD2	once	TRBJ2-1	TRBV4-3	CASSQDVSGGLANEQFF	TGCGCCAGCAGCCAAGATGTTTCGGGGGGGCTTGCGAATGAGCAGTTCTTC
TRBD1	NA	TRBJ2-7	TRBV5-1	CASSLETGRGYEQYF	TGCGCCAGCAGCTTGGAGACAGGGAGAGGGTACGAGCAGTACTTC
TRBD1	few	TRBJ1-2	TRBV7-2	CASSSSTGGLYGYTF	TGTGCCAGCAGCTCCTCTACAGGGGGCCTCTATGGCTACACCTTC
NA	few	TRBJ1-5	TRBV9	CASSRGASGQPQHF	TGTGCCAGCAGCCGAGGGGCCTCGGGTCAGCCCCAGCATTTT
TRBD2	NA	TRBJ2-7	TRBV5-1	CASSPGGDLRYNEQYF	TGCGCCAGCAGCCCCGGGGGGGATTTGAGGTACAATGAGCAGTACTTC
TRBD2	NA	TRBJ2-5	TRBV7-2	CASSSGLAGGPSQETQYF	TGTGCCAGCAGCTCGGGACTAGCGGGGGGCCCGTCCCAAGAGACCCAGTACTTC
TRBD1	once	TRBJ2-1	TRBV5-4	CASTSTGATSGVSSYNEQFF	TGTGCCAGCACAAGCACAGGGGCCACGAGTGGAGTAAGCTCCTACAATGAGCAGTTCTTC
NA	NA	TRBJ1-1	TRBV28	CASTLGPEAFF	TGTGCCAGCACCCTAGGACCTGAAGCTTTCTTT
NA	NA	TRBJ1-5	TRBV7-2	CASSAWTADQPQHF	TGTGCCAGCAGCGCCTGGACAGCGGATCAGCCCCAGCATTTT
TRBD1	NA	TRBJ2-6	TRBV28	CASSHTGGLAGANLLTF	TGTGCCAGCAGCCATACAGGGGGCCTCGCTGGGGCCAACCTCCTGACTTTC
NA	NA	TRBJ1-1	TRBV3-1	CASSQATLNTEAFF	TGTGCCAGCAGCCAGGCCACCCTGAACACTGAAGCTTTCTTT
NA	NA	TRBJ2-2	TRBV29-1	CSVEVAGAGGELFF	TGCAGCGTTGAAGTGGCAGGGGCCGGCGGGGAGCTGTTTTTT
NA	NA	TRBJ2-1	TRBV7-2	CASSFSGTPNLSYNERFF	TGTGCCAGCAGCTTCTCGGGGACCCCGAATTTGTCCTACAATGAGCGGTTCTTC
TRBD1	NA	TRBJ2-4	TRBV27	CASSKIQGASKNIQYF	TGTGCCAGCAGTAAGATACAGGGGGCGTCCAAAAACATTCAGTACTTC
NA	NA	TRBJ2-1	TRBV7-2	CASSTSAAGSFF	TGTGCCAGCAGCACGTCGGCGGCAGGGTCGTTCTTC
TRBD1	few	TRBJ1-2	TRBV7-8	CASSITGTGYYGYTF	TGTGCCAGCAGCATAACGGGGACAGGGTACTATGGCTACACCTTC
TRBD1	many	TRBJ1-5	TRBV20-1	CSALPGQGVNQPQHF	TGCAGTGCTTTACCGGGACAGGGGGTTAATCAGCCCCAGCATTTT
NA	many	TRBJ1-1	TRBV13	CASTMPGGSEAFF	TGTGCCAGCACCATGCCGGGGGGCTCTGAAGCTTTCTTT
NA	NA	TRBJ2-7	TRBV5-1	CASSLDGRLRRDEQYF	TGCGCCAGCAGCTTGGATGGGCGGCTCCGACGAGACGAGCAGTACTTC
NA	NA	TRBJ2-7	TRBV20-1	CSARGGTDLYEQYF	TGCAGTGCTAGAGGGGGGACCGACCTCTACGAGCAGTACTTC
TRBD2	NA	TRBJ2-1	TRBV7-2	CASSPSLRTGGGNEQFF	TGTGCCAGCAGCCCATCTCTCCGCACGGGAGGGGGCAATGAGCAGTTCTTC
NA	few	TRBJ1-2	TRBV20-1	CSARDSLANYGYTF	TGCAGTGCTAGAGATTCCCTAGCTAACTATGGCTACACCTTC
NA	NA	TRBJ2-1	TRBV21-1	CASSKDNRTSSYEQFF	TGTGCCAGCAGCAAAGATAACAGAACGAGCTCCTACGAGCAGTTCTTC
NA	NA	TRBJ2-1	TRBV4-2	CASSQARVLNEQFF	TGTGCCAGCAGCCAAGCCAGAGTGTTGAATGAGCAGTTCTTC
TRBD2	NA	TRBJ2-1	TRBV12-3/TRBV12-4	CASSLYSGVHNEQFF	TGTGCCAGCAGTTTATACAGCGGGGTACACAATGAGCAGTTCTTC
TRBD1	NA	TRBJ2-7	TRBV12-3/TRBV12-4	CASSLALTGADSSYEQYF	TGTGCCAGCAGTTTAGCCTTGACAGGGGCCGACAGCTCCTACGAGCAGTACTTC
NA	NA	TRBJ2-1	TRBV29-1	CSVDRGSSYNEQFF	TGCAGCGTCGACCGGGGAAGCTCCTACAATGAGCAGTTCTTC
NA	few	TRBJ2-1	TRBV20-1	CSASGGLPHNEQFF	TGCAGTGCTAGCGGGGGCCTACCCCACAATGAGCAGTTCTTC
NA	NA	TRBJ2-3	TRBV5-5	CASSLDPGAAYF	TGTGCCAGCAGCTTGGACCCGGGCGCGGCGTATTTT
TRBD1	NA	TRBJ1-1	TRBV19	CASSFRDRYTEAFF	TGTGCCAGTAGTTTCCGGGACAGGTACACTGAAGCTTTCTTT
NA	NA	TRBJ2-7	TRBV10-3	CAISEGVGGRWEQYF	TGTGCCATCAGTGAGGGGGTAGGTGGACGATGGGAGCAGTACTTC
NA	few	TRBJ2-7	TRBV27	CASSLYSSSYEQYF	TGTGCCAGCAGTTTATACTCCAGCTCCTACGAGCAGTACTTC
NA	NA	TRBJ1-2	TRBV7-9	CASSPMWETGGGYTF	TGTGCCAGCAGCCCCATGTGGGAGACCGGGGGTGGCTACACCTTC
TRBD1	NA	TRBJ1-1	TRBV20-1	CSFRGRTEAFF	TGCAGTTTCAGGGGGCGAACTGAAGCTTTCTTT
NA	NA	TRBJ1-5	TRBV12-3/TRBV12-4	CASSSLGRPQHF	TGTGCCAGCAGTTCCCTTGGGAGGCCCCAGCATTTT
NA	NA	TRBJ2-1	TRBV11-1	CASSFPGTTAFF	TGTGCCAGCAGCTTTCCGGGGACAACGGCGTTCTTC
NA	many	TRBJ2-5	TRBV29-1	CSFWGLGETQYF	TGCAGTTTTTGGGGGTTGGGGGAGACCCAGTACTTC
NA	few	TRBJ2-5	TRBV20-1	CSARNSGGETQYF	TGCAGTGCGAGAAACTCGGGCGGAGAGACCCAGTACTTC
NA	few	TRBJ2-5	TRBV7-2	CASSLSGAEETQYF	TGTGCCAGCAGCTTATCCGGGGCCGAAGAGACCCAGTACTTC
TRBD2	NA	TRBJ2-1	TRBV7-2	CASSPMGTSGGSYNEQFF	TGTGCCAGCAGCCCAATGGGGACTAGCGGGGGATCCTACAATGAGCAGTTCTTC
NA	NA	TRBJ2-3	TRBV5-1	CASSLVEWGTDTQYF	TGCGCCAGCAGCTTGGTAGAGTGGGGCACAGATACGCAGTATTTT
NA	few	TRBJ2-5	TRBV7-9	CASSFLLTDLQETQYF	TGTGCCAGCAGCTTCCTCCTGACAGACCTTCAAGAGACCCAGTACTTC
NA	few	TRBJ2-2	TRBV5-6	CASSPDTYTGELFF	TGTGCCAGCAGCCCGGACACCTACACCGGGGAGCTGTTTTTT
NA	few	TRBJ2-6	TRBV4-1	CASSQGSGSGANVLTF	TGCGCCAGCAGCCAAGGGTCGGGTTCTGGGGCCAACGTCCTGACTTTC
NA	NA	TRBJ1-2	TRBV7-3	CASSLEGDPSPYGYTF	TGTGCCAGCAGCTTGGAAGGGGACCCGTCTCCCTATGGCTACACCTTC
TRBD1	NA	TRBJ1-4	TRBV28	CASSQDVPGGTNEKLFF	TGTGCCAGCAGTCAAGATGTCCCAGGGGGAACTAATGAAAAACTGTTTTTT
TRBD2	NA	TRBJ2-1	TRBV7-2	CASSTGGIGNEQFF	TGTGCCAGCAGCACGGGAGGGATTGGCAATGAGCAGTTCTTC
NA	NA	TRBJ1-5	TRBV5-1	CASSPGGGVGQPQHF	TGCGCCAGCAGCCCGGGGGGAGGGGTAGGCCAGCCCCAGCATTTT
TRBD2	few	TRBJ2-2	TRBV7-9	CASTGTSVFENTGELFF	TGTGCCAGCACCGGGACTAGCGTGTTTGAGAACACCGGGGAGCTGTTTTTT